This TCR beta chain was obtained from a study of cytomegalovirus exposure and HLA in healthy donors. V lost 5 bases, J lost 0 bases, and 9 bases stayed unmatched. There are 17 residues in the CDR3. Germline assignment: CDR1 WSHSY and CDR2 SAAADI. Although they were nominally healthy when sampled, donors likely had unrecorded immune exposures. Overall study results and limits: What TCR beta sequences reportedly achieved was accurate prediction of HLA-A and HLA-B alleles in most subjects. Several top significant clusters appeared, in a later analysis, to be linked to common viral pathogens.

The PCR contained 60 Vbeta and 13 Jbeta primers. The data were produced by immunoSEQ multiplex PCR, yet TCRdb's version contains in-frame clones alone and is incomplete. This table holds roughly 120,000 clones, roughly 70% found once. About this clone itself: Its antigen is undetermined.

The chain is built from TRBV10-2 and TRBJ1-5, with 8 bases identical to TRBD1. The clonotype comes from a man aged 35 to 55 in good health and CMV-seropositive. The sample taken for sequencing was PBMCs. CDR3 protein: CASSSGTGWYSNQPQHF. The CDR3 DNA reads TGCGCCAGCAGTTCCGGGACAGGTTGGTATAGCAATCAGCCCCAGCATTTT.